This T cell receptor beta chain was sequenced for a study of blood T cells in healthy people across ages. Study-level points and caveats: The study lacked donor CMV status, which possibly confounded expanded clonotype changes.

This clonotype came up many times. Its antigen is as yet unknown. Trimming shortened V by 4 bases and J by 4 bases, and 10 bases separated the two germline ends. Germline loops: CDR1 SNHLY, CDR2 FYNNEI. The CDR3 loop spans 13 amino acids. Together with a sample-barcoded 5' primer, a J-beta primer mix was included in a second PCR lasting about 6 to 11 cycles. From the 5' RACE reads, TCRdb called clonotypes with MiXCR, one entry per CDR3 protein. The table lists about 700,000 distinct CDR3 sequences, 32% of them singletons. The sequenced sample consisted of blood. The chain joins TRBV2 to TRBJ1-2; D remains ambiguous. The sequence derives from a woman older than 75 in good health. The CDR3 coding sequence is TGTGCCAGCAGTGCCGAGGGCCCCTATGGCTACACCTTC. This codes for CASSAEGPYGYTF.